The clone carrying this T cell receptor beta chain showed up many times. The antigen is unknown. The read gets to within 3 residues of the CDR3 end, and the germline J gene fills in the rest. The protocol was immunoSEQ multiplex PCR, while the TCRdb copy is restricted to in-frame clones and leaves out a portion. The sample contains approximately 60,000 clones, none of them singletons. The V gene's germline CDR1 is MNHEY and CDR2 SVGEGT. Trimming pared 2 bases from V and 4 bases from J, leaving 12 bases between. This CDR3 is 15 amino acids long. This record comes from a study of T cell clonality in common variable immunodeficiency. Findings and caveats of the study: The cause of increased CVID clonality remains unclear without subpopulation sequencing. Reportedly, TCR beta sequences from common variable immunodeficiency showed fewer deletions and N-nucleotide insertions. CVID subjects shared fewer TCRbeta clones than healthy controls did.

The specimen sequenced was peripheral blood mononuclear cells. The source is a person aged 18-70 years in good health. The chain combines TRBV6-2 or TRBV6-3 with TRBJ1-5; a weak D match, TRBD1 (5 bases). The CDR3 here is CASSYGPRGNQPQHF. CDR3 bases read: TGTGCCAGCAGTTACGGACCCCGGGGGAATCAGCCC.